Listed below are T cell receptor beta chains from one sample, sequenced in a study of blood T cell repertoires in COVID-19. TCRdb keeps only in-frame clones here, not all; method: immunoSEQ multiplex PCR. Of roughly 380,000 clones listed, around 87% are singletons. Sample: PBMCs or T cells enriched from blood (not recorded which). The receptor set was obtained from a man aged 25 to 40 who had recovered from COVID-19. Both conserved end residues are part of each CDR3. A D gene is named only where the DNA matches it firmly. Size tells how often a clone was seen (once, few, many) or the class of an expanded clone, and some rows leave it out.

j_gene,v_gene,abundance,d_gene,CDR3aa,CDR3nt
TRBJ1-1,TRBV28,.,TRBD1,CASRPQGANTEAFF,TGTGCCAGCAGGCCCCAGGGGGCGAACACTGAAGCTTTCTTT
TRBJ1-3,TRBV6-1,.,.,CASSVKLDTIYF,TGTGCCAGCAGTGTGAAACTGGACACCATATATTTT
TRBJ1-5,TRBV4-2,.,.,CASSQTGQPQHF,TGTGCCAGCAGCCAAACAGGACAGCCCCAGCATTTT
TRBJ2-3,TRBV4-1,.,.,CASSQDSVTDTQYF,TGCGCCAGCAGCCAAGATTCGGTTACAGATACGCAGTATTTT
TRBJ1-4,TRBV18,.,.,CASSPKAGAAEKLFF,TGTGCCAGCTCACCCAAAGCGGGGGCAGCTGAAAAACTGTTTTTT
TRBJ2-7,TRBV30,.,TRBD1,CAWSRTGTGGDEQYF,TGTGCCTGGAGCCGAACCGGGACAGGGGGTGACGAGCAGTACTTC
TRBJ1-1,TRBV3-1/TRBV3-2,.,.,CASSYRNTEAFF,TGTGCCAGCTCGTACAGGAACACTGAAGCTTTCTTT
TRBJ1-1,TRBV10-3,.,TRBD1,CAVGQVPDTEAFF,TGTGCCGTAGGACAGGTCCCCGACACTGAAGCTTTCTTT
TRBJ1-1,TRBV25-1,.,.,CASRLLNTEAFF,TGTGCCAGTAGACTCCTGAACACTGAAGCTTTCTTT
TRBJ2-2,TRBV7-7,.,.,CASSGGTGNTGELFF,TGTGCTAGCAGCGGTGGAACAGGGAACACCGGGGAGCTGTTTTTT
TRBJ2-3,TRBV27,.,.,CASSLSTSTDTQYF,TGTGCCAGCAGTTTATCGACTTCCACAGATACGCAGTATTTT
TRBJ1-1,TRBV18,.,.,CASLQPGSKDMNTEAFF,TGTGCCAGCTTACAACCAGGGTCGAAGGACATGAACACTGAAGCTTTCTTT
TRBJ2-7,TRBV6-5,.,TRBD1,CASSYIRTGLGEQYF,TGTGCCAGCAGTTACATAAGGACAGGTTTGGGCGAGCAGTACTTC
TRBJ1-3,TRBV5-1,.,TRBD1,CASSLAGQGAGNTIYF,TGCGCCAGCAGCTTGGCCGGACAGGGGGCTGGAAACACCATATATTTT
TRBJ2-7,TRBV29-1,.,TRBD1,CSVEQGADEQYF,TGCAGCGTTGAACAGGGGGCGGACGAGCAGTACTTC
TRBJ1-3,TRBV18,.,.,CASSAIARGGSGNTIYF,TGTGCCAGCTCAGCAATCGCCCGGGGAGGCTCTGGAAACACCATATATTTT
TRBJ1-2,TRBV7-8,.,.,CASSLAPGDGYTF,TGTGCCAGCAGCTTAGCTCCAGGGGATGGCTACACCTTC
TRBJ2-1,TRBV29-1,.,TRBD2,CSGRTSETYNEQFF,TGCAGCGGAAGGACTAGCGAAACCTACAATGAGCAGTTCTTC
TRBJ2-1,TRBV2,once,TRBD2,CASSQMGWGGPYNEQFF,TGTGCCAGCAGTCAGATGGGGTGGGGGGGACCCTACAATGAGCAGTTCTTC
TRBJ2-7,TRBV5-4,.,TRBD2,CASSLRTSPEQYF,TGTGCCAGCAGCCTTAGGACTAGTCCCGAGCAGTACTTC
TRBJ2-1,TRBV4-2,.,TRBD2,CASTSSAGGPMNEQFF,TGTGCCAGCACTTCAAGCGCGGGGGGGCCTATGAATGAGCAGTTCTTC
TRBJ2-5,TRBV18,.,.,CASSPYSQQETQYF,TGTGCCAGCTCACCTTATTCACAGCAAGAGACCCAGTACTTC